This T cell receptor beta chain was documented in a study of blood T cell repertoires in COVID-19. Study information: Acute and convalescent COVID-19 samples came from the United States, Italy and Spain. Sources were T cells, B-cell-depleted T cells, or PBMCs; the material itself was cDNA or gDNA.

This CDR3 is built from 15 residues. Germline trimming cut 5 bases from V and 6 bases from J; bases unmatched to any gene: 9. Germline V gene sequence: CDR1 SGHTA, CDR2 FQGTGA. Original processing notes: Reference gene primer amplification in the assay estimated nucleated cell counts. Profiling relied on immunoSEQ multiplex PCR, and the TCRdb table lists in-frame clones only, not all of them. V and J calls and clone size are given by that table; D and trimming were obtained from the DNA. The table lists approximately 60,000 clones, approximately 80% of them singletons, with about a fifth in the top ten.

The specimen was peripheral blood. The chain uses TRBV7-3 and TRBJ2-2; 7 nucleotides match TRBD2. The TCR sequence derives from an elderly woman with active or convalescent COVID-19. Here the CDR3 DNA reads TGTGCCAGCAGCCCCACTAGCGTGCTTGCCGGGGAGCTGTTTTTT. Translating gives CASSPTSVLAGELFF.